A selection of T cell receptor beta chains follows, all from one sample in a study of blood T cell repertoires in COVID-19. Sequencing was performed with immunoSEQ multiplex PCR; in TCRdb, only in-frame clones are kept and a portion is missing. The sample consists of more than 150,000 clones, about nine tenths of them appearing once. Sequencing used peripheral blood. These receptors originate from a middle-aged man with acute or convalescent COVID-19. Both conserved end residues are part of each CDR3.

j_call v_call cdr3_aa
TRBJ2-5 TRBV6-1 CASSELWEGGETQYF
TRBJ1-5 TRBV6-2/TRBV6-3 CASSYGQGGMGNQPQHF
TRBJ2-7 TRBV6-6 CASSRSFVSYEQYF
TRBJ2-7 TRBV30 CAWSTETYEQYF
TRBJ2-4 TRBV9 CASSPSVIQGAAKNIQYF
TRBJ1-3 TRBV10-3 CAISETGNRDTIYF
TRBJ1-1 TRBV18 CASSPPDRGRAFF
TRBJ2-2 TRBV3-1/TRBV3-2 CASSRQNTGELFF
TRBJ2-7 TRBV14 CASSQVGQGSYEQYF
TRBJ2-5 TRBV7-2 CASSLAWARETQYF
TRBJ2-2 TRBV9 CASAEKLAYTGELFF
TRBJ2-2 TRBV3-1/TRBV3-2 CASSVLAGGTGELFF
TRBJ2-5 TRBV5-4 CASSSSGGGRETQYF
TRBJ1-1 TRBV7-2 CASSLAQGVAEAFF
TRBJ1-2 TRBV6-5 CASYTGFYGYTF
TRBJ2-5 TRBV6-2/TRBV6-3 CASSYPAGGPGETQYF
TRBJ2-5 TRBV19 CASSVDRGTKTQYF
TRBJ2-5 TRBV27 CASSSAPGQVDQETQYF
TRBJ2-5 TRBV9 CASSSLRTRDRSQETQYF
TRBJ2-7 TRBV4-3 CASSQARDYEQYF
TRBJ1-4 TRBV12-3/TRBV12-4 CASRSTGTEKLFF
TRBJ2-1 TRBV7-6 CASSSETGFEDNEQFF
TRBJ1-2 TRBV5-1 CASSRDRENGYTF
TRBJ2-3 TRBV7-8 CASSEAGDTQYF
TRBJ2-7 TRBV5-4 CASSLDSRYEQYF
TRBJ1-5 TRBV3-1/TRBV3-2 CASSHLDQPQHF
TRBJ2-1 TRBV29-1 CSVEGQLYNEQFF
TRBJ1-2 TRBV3-1/TRBV3-2 CASSQPGAYGYTF
TRBJ2-1 TRBV20-1 CSASPLVEQFF
TRBJ2-1 TRBV11-2 CASSPVRGNSYNEQFF
TRBJ1-5 TRBV6-5 CASSFRTSGANQPQHF
TRBJ1-2 TRBV30 CAWKGVGYTF
TRBJ2-5 TRBV5-1 CASSPFGLAKETQYF
TRBJ1-4 TRBV4-1 CASSQDPGGTTNEKLFF
TRBJ2-3 TRBV12-5 CASGLTGGDTQYF
TRBJ2-3 TRBV5-1 CASSLGRVNTDTQYF
TRBJ1-1 TRBV28 CASSAGGNTEAFF
TRBJ1-1 TRBV6-5 CASSYAYLRNTEAFF
TRBJ2-2 TRBV15 CATSREGRLNTGELFF
TRBJ2-5 TRBV27 CASSWGGAGQGTETQYF
TRBJ2-7 TRBV24-1 CADPVAGGFKVQYF
TRBJ1-1 TRBV7-2 CASSPTRGTEAFF
TRBJ2-7 TRBV7-9 CASSGPRDEQYF